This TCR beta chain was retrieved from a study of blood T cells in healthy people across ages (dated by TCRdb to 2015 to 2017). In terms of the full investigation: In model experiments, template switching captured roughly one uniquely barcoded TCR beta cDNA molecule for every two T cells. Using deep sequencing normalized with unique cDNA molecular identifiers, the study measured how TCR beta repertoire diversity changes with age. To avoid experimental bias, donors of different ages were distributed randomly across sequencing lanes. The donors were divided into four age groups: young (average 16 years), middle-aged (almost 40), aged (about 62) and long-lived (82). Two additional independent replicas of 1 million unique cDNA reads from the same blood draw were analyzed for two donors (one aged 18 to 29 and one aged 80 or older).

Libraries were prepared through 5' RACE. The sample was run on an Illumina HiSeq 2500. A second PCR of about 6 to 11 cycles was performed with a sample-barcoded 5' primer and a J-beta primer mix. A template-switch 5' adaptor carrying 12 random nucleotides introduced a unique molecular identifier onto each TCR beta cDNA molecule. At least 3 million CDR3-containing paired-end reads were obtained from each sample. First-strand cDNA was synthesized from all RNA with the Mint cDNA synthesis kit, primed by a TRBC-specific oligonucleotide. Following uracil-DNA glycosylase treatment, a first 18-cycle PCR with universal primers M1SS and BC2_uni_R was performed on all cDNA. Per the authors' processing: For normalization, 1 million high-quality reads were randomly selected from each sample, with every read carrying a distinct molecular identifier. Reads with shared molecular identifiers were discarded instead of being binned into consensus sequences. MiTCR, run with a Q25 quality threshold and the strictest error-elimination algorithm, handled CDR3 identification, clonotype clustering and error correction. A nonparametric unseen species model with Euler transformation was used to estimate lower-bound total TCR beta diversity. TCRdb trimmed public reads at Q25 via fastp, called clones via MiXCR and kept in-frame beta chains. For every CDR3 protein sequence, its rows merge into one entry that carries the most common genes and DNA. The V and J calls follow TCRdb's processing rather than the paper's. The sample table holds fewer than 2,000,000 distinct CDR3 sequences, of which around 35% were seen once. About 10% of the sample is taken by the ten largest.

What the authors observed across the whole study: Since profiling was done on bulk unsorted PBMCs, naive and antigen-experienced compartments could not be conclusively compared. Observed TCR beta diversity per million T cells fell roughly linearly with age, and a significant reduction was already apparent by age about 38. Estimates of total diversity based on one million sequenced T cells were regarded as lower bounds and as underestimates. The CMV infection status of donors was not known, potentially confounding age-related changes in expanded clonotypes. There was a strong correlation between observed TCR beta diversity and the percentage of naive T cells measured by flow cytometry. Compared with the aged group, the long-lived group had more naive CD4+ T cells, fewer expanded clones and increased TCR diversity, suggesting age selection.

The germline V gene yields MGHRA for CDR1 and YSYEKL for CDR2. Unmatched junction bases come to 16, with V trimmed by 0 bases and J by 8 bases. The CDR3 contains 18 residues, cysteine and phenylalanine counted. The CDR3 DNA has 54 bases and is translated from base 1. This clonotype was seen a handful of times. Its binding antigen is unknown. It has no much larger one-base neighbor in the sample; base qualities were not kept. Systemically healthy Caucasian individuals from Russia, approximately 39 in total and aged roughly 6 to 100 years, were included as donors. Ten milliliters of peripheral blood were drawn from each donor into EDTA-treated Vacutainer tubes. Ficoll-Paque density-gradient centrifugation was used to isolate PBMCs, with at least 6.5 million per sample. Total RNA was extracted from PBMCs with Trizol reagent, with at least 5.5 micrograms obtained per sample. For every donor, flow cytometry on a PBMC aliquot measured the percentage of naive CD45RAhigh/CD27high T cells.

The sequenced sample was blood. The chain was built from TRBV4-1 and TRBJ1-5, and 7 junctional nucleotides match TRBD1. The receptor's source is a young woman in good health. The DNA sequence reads TGCGCCAGCAGCCAAGAACCGGTACTTGGACAGGCGGTGGAGCCCCAGCATTTT. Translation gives CASSQEPVLGQAVEPQHF.